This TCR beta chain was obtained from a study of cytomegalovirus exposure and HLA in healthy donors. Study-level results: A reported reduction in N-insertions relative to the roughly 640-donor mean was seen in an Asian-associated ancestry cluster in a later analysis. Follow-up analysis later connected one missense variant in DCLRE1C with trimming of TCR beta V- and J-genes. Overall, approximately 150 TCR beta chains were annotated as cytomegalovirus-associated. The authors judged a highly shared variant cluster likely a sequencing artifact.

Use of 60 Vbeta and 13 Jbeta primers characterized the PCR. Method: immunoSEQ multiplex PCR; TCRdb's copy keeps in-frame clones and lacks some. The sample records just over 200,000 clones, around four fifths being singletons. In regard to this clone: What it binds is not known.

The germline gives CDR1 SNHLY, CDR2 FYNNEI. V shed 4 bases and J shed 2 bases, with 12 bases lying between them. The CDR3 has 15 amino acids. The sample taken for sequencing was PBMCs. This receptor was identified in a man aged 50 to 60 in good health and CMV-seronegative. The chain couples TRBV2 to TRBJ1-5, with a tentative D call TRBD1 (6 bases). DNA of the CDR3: TGTGCCAGCAGTGGCAGGGGAATACGCAATCAGCCCCAGCATTTT. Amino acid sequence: CASSGRGIRNQPQHF.